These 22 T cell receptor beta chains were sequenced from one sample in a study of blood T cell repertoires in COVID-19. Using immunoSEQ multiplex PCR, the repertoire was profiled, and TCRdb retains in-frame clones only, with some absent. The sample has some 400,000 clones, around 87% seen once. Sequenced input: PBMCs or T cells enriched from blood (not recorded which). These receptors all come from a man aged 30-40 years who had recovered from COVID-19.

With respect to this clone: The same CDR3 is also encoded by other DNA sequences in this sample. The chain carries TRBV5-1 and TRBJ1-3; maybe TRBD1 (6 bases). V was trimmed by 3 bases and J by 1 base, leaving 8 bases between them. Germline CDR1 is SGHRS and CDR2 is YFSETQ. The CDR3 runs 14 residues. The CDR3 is CASSSGTSGNTIYF. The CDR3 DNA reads TGCGCCAGCAGCTCAGGGACATCTGGAAACACCATATATTTT. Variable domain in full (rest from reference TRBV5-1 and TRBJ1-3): KAGVTQTPRYLIKTRGQQVTLSCSPISGHRSVSWYQQTPGQGLQFLFEYFSETQRNKGNFPGRFSGRQFSNSRSEMNVSTLELGDSALYLCASSSGTSGNTIYFGEGSWLTVV.

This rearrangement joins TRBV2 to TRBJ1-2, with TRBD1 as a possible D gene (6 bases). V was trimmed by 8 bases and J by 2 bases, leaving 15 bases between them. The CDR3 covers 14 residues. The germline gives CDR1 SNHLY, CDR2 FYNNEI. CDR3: CASAPRGTNYGYTF. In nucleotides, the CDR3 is TGTGCCAGCGCCCCGCGGGGGACAAACTATGGCTACACCTTC.

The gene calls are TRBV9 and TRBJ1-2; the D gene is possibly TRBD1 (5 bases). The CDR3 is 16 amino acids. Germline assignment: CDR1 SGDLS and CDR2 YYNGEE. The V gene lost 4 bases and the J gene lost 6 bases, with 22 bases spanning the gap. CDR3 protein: CASSPAGWGSTHGYTF. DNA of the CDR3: TGTGCCAGCAGCCCCGCCGGATGGGGCTCGACTCATGGCTACACCTTC.

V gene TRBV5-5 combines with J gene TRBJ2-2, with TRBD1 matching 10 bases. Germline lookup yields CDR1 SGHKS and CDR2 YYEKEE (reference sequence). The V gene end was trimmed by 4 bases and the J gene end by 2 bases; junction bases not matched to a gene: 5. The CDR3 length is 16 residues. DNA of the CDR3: TGTGCCAGCAGCCTTGGACAGGGGGTTAACACCGGGGAGCTGTTTTTT. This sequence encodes CASSLGQGVNTGELFF.

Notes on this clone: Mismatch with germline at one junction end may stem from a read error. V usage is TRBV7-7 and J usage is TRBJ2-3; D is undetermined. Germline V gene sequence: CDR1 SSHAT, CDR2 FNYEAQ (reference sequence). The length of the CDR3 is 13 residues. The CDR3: CASSSRDTDTQYF. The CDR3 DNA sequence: TGTGCTAGCAGCTCCCGAGACACAGATACGCAGTATTTT. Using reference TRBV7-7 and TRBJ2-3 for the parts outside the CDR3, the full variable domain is GAGVSQSPRYKVTKRGQDVTLRCDPISSHATLYWYQQALGQGPEFLTYFNYEAQPDKSGLPSDRFSAERPEGSISTLTIQRTEQRDSAMYRCASSSRDTDTQYFGPGTRLTVL.

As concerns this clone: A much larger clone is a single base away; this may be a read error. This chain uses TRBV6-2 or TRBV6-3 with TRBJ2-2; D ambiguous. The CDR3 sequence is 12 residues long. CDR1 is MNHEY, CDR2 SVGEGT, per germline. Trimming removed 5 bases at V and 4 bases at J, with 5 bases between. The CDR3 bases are TGTGCCAGCAGTGCAGGCACCGGGGAGCTGTTTTTT. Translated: CASSAGTGELFF.

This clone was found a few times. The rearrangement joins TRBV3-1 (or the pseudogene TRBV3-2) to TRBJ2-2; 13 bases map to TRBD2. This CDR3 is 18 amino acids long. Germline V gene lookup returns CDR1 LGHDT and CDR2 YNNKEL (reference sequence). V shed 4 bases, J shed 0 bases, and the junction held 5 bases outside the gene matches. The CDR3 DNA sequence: TGTGCCAGCAGCCCCCCGGGACTAGCGGGGCCGAACACCGGGGAGCTGTTTTTT. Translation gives CASSPPGLAGPNTGELFF.

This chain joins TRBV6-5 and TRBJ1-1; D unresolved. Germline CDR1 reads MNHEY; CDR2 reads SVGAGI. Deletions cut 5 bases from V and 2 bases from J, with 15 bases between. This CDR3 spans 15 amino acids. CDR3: CASSLFSRSNTEAFF. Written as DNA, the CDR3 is TGTGCCAGCAGTCTATTCTCGCGGAGTAACACTGAAGCTTTCTTT.

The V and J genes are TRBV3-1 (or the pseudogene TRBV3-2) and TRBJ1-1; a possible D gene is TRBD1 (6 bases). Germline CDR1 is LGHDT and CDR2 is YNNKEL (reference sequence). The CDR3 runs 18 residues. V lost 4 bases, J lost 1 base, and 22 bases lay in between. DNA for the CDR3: TGTGCCAGCAGCCTACCCCGTCCGGACAGAACTCCGAACACTGAAGCTTTCTTT. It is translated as CASSLPRPDRTPNTEAFF.

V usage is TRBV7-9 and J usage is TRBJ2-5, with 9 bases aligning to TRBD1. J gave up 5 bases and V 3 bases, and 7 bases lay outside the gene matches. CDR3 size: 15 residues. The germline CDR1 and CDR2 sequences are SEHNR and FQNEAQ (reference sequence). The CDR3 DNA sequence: TGTGCCAGCAGCTTCGACAGGGGGGAGCGGGAGACCCAGTACTTC. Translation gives CASSFDRGERETQYF.

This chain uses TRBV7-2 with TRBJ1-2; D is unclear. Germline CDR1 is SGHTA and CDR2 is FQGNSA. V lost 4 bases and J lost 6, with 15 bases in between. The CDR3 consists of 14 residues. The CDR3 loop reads CASSSSAAGDGYTF. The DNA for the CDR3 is TGTGCCAGCAGCTCTAGCGCCGCAGGAGATGGCTACACCTTC.

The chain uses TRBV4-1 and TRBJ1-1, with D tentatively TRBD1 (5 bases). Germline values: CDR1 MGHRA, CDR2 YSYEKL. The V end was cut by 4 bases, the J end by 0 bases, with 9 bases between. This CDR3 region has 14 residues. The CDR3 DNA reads TGCGCCAGCAGCCGTGGACACCTGAACACTGAAGCTTTCTTT. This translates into CASSRGHLNTEAFF.

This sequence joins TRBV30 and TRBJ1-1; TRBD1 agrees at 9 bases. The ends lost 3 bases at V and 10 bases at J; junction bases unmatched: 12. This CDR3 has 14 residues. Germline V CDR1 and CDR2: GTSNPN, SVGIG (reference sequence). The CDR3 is CAWRETGGNEGAFF. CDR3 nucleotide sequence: TGTGCCTGGAGAGAAACAGGGGGCAACGAGGGAGCTTTCTTT.

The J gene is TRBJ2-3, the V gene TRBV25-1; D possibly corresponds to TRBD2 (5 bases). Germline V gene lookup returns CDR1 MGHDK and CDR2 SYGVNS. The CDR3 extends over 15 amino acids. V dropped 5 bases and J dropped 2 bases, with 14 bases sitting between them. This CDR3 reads CASSHSGLYTDTQYF. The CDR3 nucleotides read TGTGCCAGCAGTCACAGCGGCTTATACACAGATACGCAGTATTTT. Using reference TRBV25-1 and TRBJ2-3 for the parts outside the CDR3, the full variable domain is EADIYQTPRYLVIGTGKKITLECSQTMGHDKMYWYQQDPGMELHLIHYSYGVNSTEKGDLSSESTVSRIRTEHFPLTLESARPSHTSQYLCASSHSGLYTDTQYFGPGTRLTVL.

The DNA of the CDR3 is TGTGCCATCGACGACAGGGGCTCCTACGAGCAGTACTTC. Amino acid sequence: CAIDDRGSYEQYF. J is TRBJ2-7 and V is TRBV10-3, with 8 nucleotides matching TRBD1. Germline lookup yields CDR1 ENHRY and CDR2 SYGVKD. This CDR3 has 13 residues. The J segment lost 0 bases and the V segment lost 8 bases, leaving 3 bases of the junction unmatched.

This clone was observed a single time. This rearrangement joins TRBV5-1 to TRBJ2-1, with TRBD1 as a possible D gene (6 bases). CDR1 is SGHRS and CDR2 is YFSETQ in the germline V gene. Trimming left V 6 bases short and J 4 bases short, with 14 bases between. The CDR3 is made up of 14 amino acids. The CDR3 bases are TGCGCCAGCATGGGTGGGGGCGCTTACAATGAGCAGTTCTTC. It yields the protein CASMGGGAYNEQFF. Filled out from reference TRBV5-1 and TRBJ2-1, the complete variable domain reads KAGVTQTPRYLIKTRGQQVTLSCSPISGHRSVSWYQQTPGQGLQFLFEYFSETQRNKGNFPGRFSGRQFSNSRSEMNVSTLELGDSALYLCASMGGGAYNEQFFGPGTRLTVL.

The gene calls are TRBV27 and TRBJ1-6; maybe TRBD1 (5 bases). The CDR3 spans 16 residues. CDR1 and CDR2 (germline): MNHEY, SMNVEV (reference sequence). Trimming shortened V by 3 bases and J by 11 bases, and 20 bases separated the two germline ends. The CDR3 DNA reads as TGTGCCAGCAGTTTTCTGCCCGGGACGGGAGAAACACCCCTCCACTTT. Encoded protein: CASSFLPGTGETPLHF.

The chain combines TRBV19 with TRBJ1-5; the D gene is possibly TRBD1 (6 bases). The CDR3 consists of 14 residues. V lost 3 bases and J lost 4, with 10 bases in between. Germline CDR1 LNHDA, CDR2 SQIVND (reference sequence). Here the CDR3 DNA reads TGTGCCAGTAGTATGAAGCAGGGGAATCAGCCCCAGCATTTT. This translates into CASSMKQGNQPQHF. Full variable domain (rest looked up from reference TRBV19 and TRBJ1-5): DGGITQSPKYLFRKEGQNVTLSCEQNLNHDAMYWYRQDPGQGLRLIYYSQIVNDFQKGDIAEGYSVSREKKESFPLTVTSAQKNPTAFYLCASSMKQGNQPQHFGDGTRLSIL.

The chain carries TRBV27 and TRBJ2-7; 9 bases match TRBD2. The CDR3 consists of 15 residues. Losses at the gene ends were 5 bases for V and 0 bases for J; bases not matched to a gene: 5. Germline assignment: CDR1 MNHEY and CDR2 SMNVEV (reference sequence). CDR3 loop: CASSRSGGSSYEQYF. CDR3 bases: TGTGCCAGCAGTCGAAGCGGGGGGAGCTCCTACGAGCAGTACTTC.

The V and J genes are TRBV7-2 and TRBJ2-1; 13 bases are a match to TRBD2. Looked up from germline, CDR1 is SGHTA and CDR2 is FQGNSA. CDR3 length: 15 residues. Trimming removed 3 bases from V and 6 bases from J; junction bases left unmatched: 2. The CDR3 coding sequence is TGTGCCAGCAGCTTGGGACTAGCGGGGCTCAATGAGCAGTTCTTC. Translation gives CASSLGLAGLNEQFF.

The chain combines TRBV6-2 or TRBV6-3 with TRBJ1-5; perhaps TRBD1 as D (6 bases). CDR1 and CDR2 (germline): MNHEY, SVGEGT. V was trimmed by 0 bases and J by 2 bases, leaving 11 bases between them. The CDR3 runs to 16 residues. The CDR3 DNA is TGTGCCAGCAGTTACTCGGGGAACAGGGGCAATCAGCCCCAGCATTTT. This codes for CASSYSGNRGNQPQHF.

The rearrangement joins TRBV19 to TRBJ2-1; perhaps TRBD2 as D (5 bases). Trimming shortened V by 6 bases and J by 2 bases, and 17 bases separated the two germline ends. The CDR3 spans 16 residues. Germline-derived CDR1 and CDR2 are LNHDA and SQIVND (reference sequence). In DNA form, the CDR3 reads TGTGCCAGTAGGGAATCGGGTAGCGTCCCCTACAATGAGCAGTTCTTC. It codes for CASRESGSVPYNEQFF. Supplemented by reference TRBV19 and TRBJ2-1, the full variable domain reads DGGITQSPKYLFRKEGQNVTLSCEQNLNHDAMYWYRQDPGQGLRLIYYSQIVNDFQKGDIAEGYSVSREKKESFPLTVTSAQKNPTAFYLCASRESGSVPYNEQFFGPGTRLTVL.